This T cell receptor beta chain was identified in a study of blood T cell repertoires in COVID-19. Study context: Spain, Italy and the United States supplied samples that represented acute and convalescent COVID-19. Sources were T cells, B-cell-depleted T cells, or PBMCs; the material itself was cDNA or gDNA.

The authors' processing: Cell counts per sample came from amplifying reference gene primers. Only in-frame clones appear in the TCRdb table, and some are missing; sequencing was by immunoSEQ multiplex PCR. The DNA was the basis for D and trimming; V, J and clone size are from that table. This table holds some 260,000 clones, 70% to 90% found once. V lost 0 bases, J lost 4 bases, and 13 bases lay in between. This CDR3 region has 17 residues. From germline, CDR1 is LGHNA and CDR2 YSLEER. The V call is TRBV4-3, the J call TRBJ1-6; D unclear. This clonotype was sampled from a human donor in a cohort sampled during active COVID-19. Sequencing input: peripheral blood. CDR3 bases: TGCGCCAGCAGCCAAGATCTTGCGTCTACTTATAATTCACCCCTCCACTTT. This codes for CASSQDLASTYNSPLHF.